This TCR beta chain was found in a study of shared clonotypes between healthy human individuals. Terminally differentiated effector memory CD45RA+ cells were excluded by CCR7 positive selection of CD45RO-negative cells. Study-wide points: Lower generation probabilities were found for non-shared clonotypes than for those shared by all four donors. Among the subsets, naive ones generally showed larger estimated richness than memory ones.

The CDR3 covers 13 residues. The germline V gene has CDR1 ENHRY and CDR2 SYGVKD. The V and J ends lost 10 bases and 1 base respectively, with 11 bases between them. A remark on this clone: The antigen is unknown.

Method: immunoSEQ multiplex PCR; TCRdb's copy keeps in-frame clones and lacks some. This table holds around 600,000 clones, 85% to 95% found once. Sequencing was done on a sample of naive CD8+ T cells sorted from blood. The source of this sequence is a woman aged 30 to 39 in good health. This rearrangement joins TRBV10-3 to TRBJ1-3; D uncertain. CDR3 amino acids: CATQSGSGNTIYF. The CDR3 nucleotides read TGTGCCACCCAGTCGGGATCTGGAAACACCATATATTTT.